This T cell receptor (beta chain) originates from a study of identical twins. TCRdb reprocessed the 5' RACE reads via MiXCR and lists one record per CDR3 protein. The data hold hundreds of thousands of distinct CDR3 sequences, with 21% observed a single time. Germline CDR1 LGHNA, CDR2 YNFKEQ. Trimming took 1 base from V and 0 from J, leaving 7 bases between them. The CDR3 contains 16 residues. This clonotype has a handful of counts. These data also formed part of another study, on T cells expressing NK-cell markers. From that study: Dominant NKG2C+ clonotypes in over 5 donors made up roughly 1.0-7.0% of CD8+ T cells.

V usage is TRBV4-2 and J usage is TRBJ1-6, with D unresolved. The TCR was taken from a young woman in good health. Sequencing input: PBMCs. The CDR3 reads CASSQGVSSYNSPLHF. The CDR3 coding sequence is TGTGCCAGCAGCCAAGGGGTTAGCTCCTATAATTCACCCCTCCACTTT.